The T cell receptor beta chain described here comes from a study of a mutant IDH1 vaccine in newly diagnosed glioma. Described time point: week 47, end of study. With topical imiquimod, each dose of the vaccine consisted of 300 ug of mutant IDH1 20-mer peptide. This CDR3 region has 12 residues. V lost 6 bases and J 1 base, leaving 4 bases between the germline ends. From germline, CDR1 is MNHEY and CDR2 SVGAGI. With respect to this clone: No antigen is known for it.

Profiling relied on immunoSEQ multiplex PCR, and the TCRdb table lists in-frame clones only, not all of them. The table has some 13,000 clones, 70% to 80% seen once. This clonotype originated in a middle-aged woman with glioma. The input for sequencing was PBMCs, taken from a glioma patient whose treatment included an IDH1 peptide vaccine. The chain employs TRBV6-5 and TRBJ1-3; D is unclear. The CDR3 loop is CASSASGNTIYF. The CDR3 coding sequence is TGTGCCAGCAGCGCGTCTGGAAACACCATATATTTT.